This TCR beta chain was captured by sequencing in a study of blood T cell repertoires in COVID-19 (dated by TCRdb to the early 2020s). About the full investigation: Collaborator samples came from the United States, Italy and Spain and covered acute and convalescent phases of COVID-19. The prospective study material was composed of cDNA or gDNA derived from T cells, B-cell-depleted T cells, or PBMCs. Nearly every sample came with metadata listing a de-identified subject ID, COVID-19 status, age in years and sex. Where HLA class I and class II types were available, the types were taken from metadata supplied by the sample provider, not from assay-based typing. Samples were obtained from the ongoing ImmuneRACE study (first 160 participants) and from 1,000 to 1,500 subjects provided by 6 global collaborators. The repertoires were released in a freely available public database meant as a resource for research on the immune response to SARS-CoV-2. The dataset comprised deeply sampled blood TCRbeta repertoires from subjects exposed to, actively infected with, or recovered from COVID-19. The paper's findings and limits, for the study overall: The quantity of clinical and demographic metadata differed by source and by participant and was supplied without curation.

Collaborating institutions collected whole blood in K2EDTA tubes following their own protocols. Collaborator samples were shipped for TCRbeta analysis as frozen whole blood, isolated PBMCs, or DNA extracted from either sample type. Notes on this clone: The clone's antigen remains unknown. No quality values exist for individual bases; no much larger clone is one base distant.

The immunoSEQ Assay, a bias-controlled multiplex PCR, was used to amplify TCRbeta CDR3 regions from genomic DNA. The published analysis was carried out like this. The number of nucleated cells in each sample was estimated from the amplification of reference gene primers within the assay. Sequence reads were collapsed and filtered to measure the absolute abundance of every unique TCRbeta CDR3 rearrangement. For each sample, productive Simpson clonality was calculated as the square root of Simpson's diversity index across productive rearrangements. TCRdb obtained this table from immuneACCESS and retained in-frame rearrangements with V and J assigned. These tables miss some clones; where compared with another copy, unresolved V genes account for less than half of the shortfall, and the remainder is unexplained. D and trimming come from the DNA, and the V and J calls and clone size come from that table. The sample has some 100,000 clones on record, approximately 92% of them singletons. The ten largest clones capture 4.5% to 6% of the sample.

This receptor was obtained from a man aged 50-60 years with active COVID-19. Input material: peripheral blood.

The DNA is as follows: TGTGCCACCAGCACCCTAAACAGGGTCACTGAAGCTTTCTTT. Its protein is CATSTLNRVTEAFF. The rearrangement combines TRBV15 with TRBJ1-1; TRBD1 is a weak D gene call, 6 bases matching. The V end loses 4 bases and the J end loses 4 bases, and a stretch of 13 bases separates them. Including cysteine and phenylalanine, the CDR3 has 14 amino acids. Of all the DNA, just the CDR3 is kept, 42 bases in frame from base 1. Via the germline V gene (reference sequence), CDR1 is LNHNV and CDR2 YYDKDF. With the portions outside the CDR3 filled from the reference TRBV15 and TRBJ1-1 genes, the complete variable region becomes DAMVIQNPRYQVTQFGKPVTLSCSQTLNHNVMYWYQQKSSQAPKLLFHYYDKDFNNEADTPDNFQSRRPNTSFCFLDIRSPGLGDTAMYLCATSTLNRVTEAFFGQGTRLTVV.